The source of this TCR beta chain is a study of blood T cell repertoires in COVID-19 (dated by TCRdb to about 2020). For the study in its entirety: The collaborator samples originated in the United States, Italy and Spain and spanned the acute and convalescent phases of COVID-19. The material from the prospective study consisted of cDNA or gDNA derived from T cells, B-cell-depleted T cells, or PBMCs. Deeply sampled blood TCRbeta repertoires from subjects exposed to, actively infected with, or recovered from COVID-19 were included in the dataset. A freely available public database, intended as a resource for researchers studying the immune response to SARS-CoV-2, is where the repertoires were released. Samples were obtained from the ongoing ImmuneRACE study (first 160 participants) and from about 1,300 subjects provided by 6 global collaborators. Sample metadata almost always included a de-identified subject ID, COVID-19 status, age in years and sex. HLA class I and class II types, where available, came from metadata supplied by the sample provider rather than from assay-based typing.

The immunoSEQ Assay, a bias-controlled multiplex PCR, was used to amplify TCRbeta CDR3 regions from genomic DNA. In the paper's pipeline: Within the assay, amplification of reference gene primers was used to estimate how many nucleated cells each sample contained. To quantify the absolute abundance of each unique TCRbeta CDR3 rearrangement, sequence reads were collapsed and filtered. Productive Simpson clonality was computed per sample as the square root of Simpson's diversity index over productive rearrangements. TCRdb took this table from immuneACCESS and kept in-frame rearrangements with V and J called. Such tables lack part of the clones; where checked against another copy, unresolved V genes explain under half of the gap, and the rest is unexplained. For V, J and clone size, that table is used; D and trimming come from the DNA. The sample table lists approximately 28,000 clones, 90% of them with a count of one. The ten top clones hold around 1.7% of the sample.

Paper-wide results and their limitations: How much clinical and demographic metadata was included differed by source and by participant, and the metadata was provided uncurated.

About this clone: Its antigen is still unknown. The sample holds no much larger clone one base away, and base qualities are not on file.

The collaborating institutions used their own protocols to collect whole blood in K2EDTA tubes. For TCRbeta analysis, collaborators shipped samples in one of three forms: frozen whole blood, isolated PBMCs, or DNA extracted from either of those sample types. The V end gives up 7 bases and the J end 9 bases, leaving 13 bases in the junction not matched to a gene. For CDR1 and CDR2, the germline V gene lists SQVTM and ANQGSEA. Measured from the cysteine to the phenylalanine, the CDR3 is 14 residues long. Of all the DNA, just the CDR3 is kept, 42 bases in frame from base 1. This receptor chain uses TRBV29-1 and TRBJ2-1; 9 bases in the middle match TRBD2. The sequenced material came from peripheral blood. This TCR came from a woman aged 60 to 75 with active COVID-19. This receptor has the CDR3 CSARSGSPAGEQFF. DNA sequence: TGCAGCGCCCGTAGCGGGAGCCCCGCCGGTGAGCAGTTCTTC.